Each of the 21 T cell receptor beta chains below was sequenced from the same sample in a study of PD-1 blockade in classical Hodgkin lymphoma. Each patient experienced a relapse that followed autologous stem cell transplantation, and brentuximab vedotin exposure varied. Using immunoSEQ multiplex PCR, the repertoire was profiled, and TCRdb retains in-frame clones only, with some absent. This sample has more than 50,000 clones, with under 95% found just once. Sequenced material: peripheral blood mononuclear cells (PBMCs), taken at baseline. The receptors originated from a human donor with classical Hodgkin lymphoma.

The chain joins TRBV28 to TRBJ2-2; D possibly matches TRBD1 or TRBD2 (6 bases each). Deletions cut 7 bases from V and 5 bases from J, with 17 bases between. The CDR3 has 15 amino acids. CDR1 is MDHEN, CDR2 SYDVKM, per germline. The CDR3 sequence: CASKEGGRGTGELFF. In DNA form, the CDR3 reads TGTGCCAGCAAAGAAGGGGGGCGCGGGACCGGGGAGCTGTTTTTT.

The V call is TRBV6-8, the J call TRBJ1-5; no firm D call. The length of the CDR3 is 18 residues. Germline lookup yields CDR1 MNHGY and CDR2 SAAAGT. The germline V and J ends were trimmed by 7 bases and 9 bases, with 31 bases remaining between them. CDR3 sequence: CASIEKGVDPVPGRPQHF. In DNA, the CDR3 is TGTGCCAGCATCGAGAAGGGAGTGGACCCGGTCCCAGGCCGGCCCCAGCATTTT.

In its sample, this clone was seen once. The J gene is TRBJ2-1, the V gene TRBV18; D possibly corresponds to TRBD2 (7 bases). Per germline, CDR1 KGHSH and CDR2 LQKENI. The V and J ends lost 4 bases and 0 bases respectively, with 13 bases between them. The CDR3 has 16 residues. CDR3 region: CASSQQGGSSYNEQFF. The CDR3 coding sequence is TGTGCCAGCTCACAACAGGGCGGGAGCTCCTACAATGAGCAGTTCTTC.

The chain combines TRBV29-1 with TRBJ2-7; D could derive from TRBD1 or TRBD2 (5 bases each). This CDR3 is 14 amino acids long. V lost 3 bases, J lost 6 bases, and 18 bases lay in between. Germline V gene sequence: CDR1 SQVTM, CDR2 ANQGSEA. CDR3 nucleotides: TGCAGCGTTGAGAGGGGTTCGAACGGAATCGAGCAGTACTTC. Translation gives CSVERGSNGIEQYF.

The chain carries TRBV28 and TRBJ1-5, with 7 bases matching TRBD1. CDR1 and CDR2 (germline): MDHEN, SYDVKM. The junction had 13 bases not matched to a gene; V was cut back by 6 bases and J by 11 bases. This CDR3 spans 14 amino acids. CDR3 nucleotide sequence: TGTGCCAGCAGGGCCAGGGGGGAGATCAGGTCCCAGCATTTT. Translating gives CASRARGEIRSQHF.

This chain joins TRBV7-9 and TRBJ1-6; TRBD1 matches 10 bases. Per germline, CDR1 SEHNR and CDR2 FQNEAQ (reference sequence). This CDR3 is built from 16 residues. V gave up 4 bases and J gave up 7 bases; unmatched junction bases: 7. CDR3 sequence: CASSSGGQGGNSPLHF. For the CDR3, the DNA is TGTGCCAGCAGCTCCGGTGGACAGGGGGGGAATTCACCCCTCCACTTT.

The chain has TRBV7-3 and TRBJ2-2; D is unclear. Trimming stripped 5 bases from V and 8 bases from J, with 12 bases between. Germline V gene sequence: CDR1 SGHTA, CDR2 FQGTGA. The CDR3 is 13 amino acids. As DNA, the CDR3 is TGTGCCAGCAGCCCAAGCTTGATTGGGGAGCTGTTTTTT. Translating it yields CASSPSLIGELFF. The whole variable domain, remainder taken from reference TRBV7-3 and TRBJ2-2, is GAGVSQTPSNKVTEKGKYVELRCDPISGHTALYWYRQSLGQGPEFLIYFQGTGAADDSGLPNDRFFAVRPEGSVSTLKIQRTERGDSAVYLCASSPSLIGELFFGEGSRLTVL.

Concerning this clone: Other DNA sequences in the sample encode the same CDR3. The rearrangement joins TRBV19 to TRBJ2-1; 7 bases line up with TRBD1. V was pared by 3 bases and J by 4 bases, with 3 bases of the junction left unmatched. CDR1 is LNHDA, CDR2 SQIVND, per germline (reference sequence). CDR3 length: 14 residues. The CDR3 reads CASSMGQSYNEQFF. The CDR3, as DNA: TGTGCCAGTAGTATGGGACAGTCTTACAATGAGCAGTTCTTC.

The CDR3 sequence: CASSLEDQPQHF. The CDR3 nucleotides are TGTGCCAGCAGCTTGGAGGACCAGCCCCAGCATTTT. The chain uses TRBV5-4 and TRBJ1-5; D call uncertain. The CDR3 totals 12 residues. The ends were cut back, 0 bases at V and 7 bases at J, with 5 bases in the middle. CDR1 is SGHNT and CDR2 is YYREEE in the germline V gene (reference sequence).

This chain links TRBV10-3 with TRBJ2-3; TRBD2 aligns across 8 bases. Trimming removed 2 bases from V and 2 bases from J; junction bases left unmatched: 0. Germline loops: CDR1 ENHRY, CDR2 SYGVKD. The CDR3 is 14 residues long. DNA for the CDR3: TGTGCCATCAGTGAGGGACTAGCCACAGATACGCAGTATTTT. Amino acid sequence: CAISEGLATDTQYF.

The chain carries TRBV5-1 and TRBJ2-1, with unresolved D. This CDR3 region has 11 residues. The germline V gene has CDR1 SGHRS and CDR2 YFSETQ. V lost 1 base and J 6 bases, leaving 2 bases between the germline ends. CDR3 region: CASSLSNEQFF. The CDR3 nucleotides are TGCGCCAGCAGCTTGTCCAATGAGCAGTTCTTC.

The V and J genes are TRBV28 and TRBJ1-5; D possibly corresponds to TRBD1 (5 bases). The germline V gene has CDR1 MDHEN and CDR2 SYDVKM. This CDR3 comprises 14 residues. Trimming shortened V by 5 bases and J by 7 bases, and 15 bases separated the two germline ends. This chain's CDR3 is CASSPWGEVQPQHF. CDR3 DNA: TGTGCCAGCAGTCCCTGGGGGGAGGTGCAGCCCCAGCATTTT.

This CDR3 is CASSVTRSLGDTQYF. The CDR3 DNA sequence: TGTGCCAGCAGCGTTACTAGATCCCTCGGGGATACGCAGTATTTT. The V and J genes are TRBV2 and TRBJ2-3, with D perhaps matching TRBD2 (5 bases). CDR1 is SNHLY, CDR2 FYNNEI, per germline. The CDR3 runs 15 residues. V lost 6 bases and J 6 bases, leaving 19 bases between the germline ends.

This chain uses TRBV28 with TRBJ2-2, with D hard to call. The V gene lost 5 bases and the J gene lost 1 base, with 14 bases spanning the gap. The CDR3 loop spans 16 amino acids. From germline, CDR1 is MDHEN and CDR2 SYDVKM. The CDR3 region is CASSHLLVGNTGELFF. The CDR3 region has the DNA TGTGCCAGCAGTCATCTCCTTGTAGGGAACACCGGGGAGCTGTTTTTT. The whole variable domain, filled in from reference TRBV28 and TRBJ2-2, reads DVKVTQSSRYLVKRTGEKVFLECVQDMDHENMFWYRQDPGLGLRLIYFSYDVKMKEKGDIPEGYSVSREKKERFSLILESASTNQTSMYLCASSHLLVGNTGELFFGEGSRLTVL.

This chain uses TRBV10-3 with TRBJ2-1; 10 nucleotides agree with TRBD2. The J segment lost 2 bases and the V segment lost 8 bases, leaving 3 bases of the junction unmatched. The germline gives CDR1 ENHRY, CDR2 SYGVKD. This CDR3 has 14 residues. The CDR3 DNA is TGTGCCATCGCCACTAGCGGGGCCTACAATGAGCAGTTCTTC. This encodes CAIATSGAYNEQFF.

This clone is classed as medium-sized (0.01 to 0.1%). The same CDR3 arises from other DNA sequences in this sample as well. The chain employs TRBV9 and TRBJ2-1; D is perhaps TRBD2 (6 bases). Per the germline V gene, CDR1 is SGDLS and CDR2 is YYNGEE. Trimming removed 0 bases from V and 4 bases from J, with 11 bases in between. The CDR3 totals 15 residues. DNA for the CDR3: TGTGCCAGCAGCGTAGCGGGAGACTCTTACAATGAGCAGTTCTTC. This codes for CASSVAGDSYNEQFF.

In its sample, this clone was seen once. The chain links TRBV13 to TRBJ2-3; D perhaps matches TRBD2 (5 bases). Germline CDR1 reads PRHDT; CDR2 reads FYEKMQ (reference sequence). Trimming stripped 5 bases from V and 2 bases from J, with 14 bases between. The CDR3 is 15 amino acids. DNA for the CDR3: TGTGCCAGCAGCGCCGGGATAAGCCCCACAGATACGCAGTATTTT. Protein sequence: CASSAGISPTDTQYF.

CDR3 protein: CASTPDWQDTQYF. CDR3 in DNA: TGTGCCAGCACCCCGGACTGGCAAGATACGCAGTATTTT. J is TRBJ2-3 and V is TRBV5-4, with a tentative D call TRBD2 (5 bases). The CDR3 consists of 13 residues. V was shortened by 6 bases and J by 5 bases, with 13 bases between the two germline ends. Germline-derived CDR1 and CDR2 are SGHNT and YYREEE (reference sequence).

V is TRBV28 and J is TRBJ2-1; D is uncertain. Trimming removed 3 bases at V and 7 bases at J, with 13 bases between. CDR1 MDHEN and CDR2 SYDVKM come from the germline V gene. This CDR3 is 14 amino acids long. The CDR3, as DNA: TGTGCCAGCAGTTTGCACTACCGTAGGAATGAGCAGTTCTTC. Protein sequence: CASSLHYRRNEQFF.

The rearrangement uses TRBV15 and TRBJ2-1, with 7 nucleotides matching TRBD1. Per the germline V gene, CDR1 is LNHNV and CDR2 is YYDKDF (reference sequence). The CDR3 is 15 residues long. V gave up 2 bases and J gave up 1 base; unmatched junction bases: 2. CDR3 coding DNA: TGTGCCACCAGCAGAACAGGGGATTCCTACAATGAGCAGTTCTTC. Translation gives CATSRTGDSYNEQFF.

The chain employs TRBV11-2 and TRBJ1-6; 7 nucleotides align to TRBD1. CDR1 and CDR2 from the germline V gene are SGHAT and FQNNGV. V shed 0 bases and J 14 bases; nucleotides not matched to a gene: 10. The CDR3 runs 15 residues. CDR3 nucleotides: TGTGCCAGCAGCTTAGACGGGGCGACAGGGTGGGCCCTCCACTTT. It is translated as CASSLDGATGWALHF.